The clone carrying this T cell receptor beta chain occurred once. Its specificity is unknown. Only in-frame clones appear in the TCRdb table, and some are missing; sequencing was by immunoSEQ multiplex PCR. This sample carries more than 85,000 clones, 70% to 90% of them seen once, and the ten largest clones take roughly 4.4%. This specimen comes from a study of T cell responses to AZD1222 COVID-19 vaccine. Study findings and constraints: Reportedly, nearly half of unique spike TCRs recognized epitopes outside B.1.351/B.1.1.7 mutations. Repertoire samples came only from after the peak T cell response.

The length of the CDR3 is 14 residues. With 11 bases removed from V and 6 bases from J, the gap between germline ends came to 21 bases. Per germline, CDR1 SGHVS and CDR2 FQNEAQ. This receptor was identified in an adult who received the AZD1222 COVID-19 vaccine. The chain carries TRBV7-8 and TRBJ2-3; weak D call: TRBD2 (6 bases). Sample: peripheral blood, taken 28 days after the second AZD1222 dose. CDR3 region: CASSPAGGWDTQYF. The CDR3, as DNA: TGTGCCTCCTCGCCCGCCGGGGGTTGGGATACGCAGTATTTT.